Sequencing of this T cell receptor (beta chain) was carried out in a study of OX40 agonist ivuxolimab in advanced cancers. TCRdb's table, derived via immunoSEQ multiplex PCR, lists solely in-frame clones and lacks some. The table lists fewer than 40,000 clones, 60% to 85% of them singletons. This clone was seen a handful of times. This CDR3 spans 17 amino acids. Per the germline V gene, CDR1 is SGHNT and CDR2 is YENEEA. The V segment lost 1 base and the J segment 2 bases; nucleotides outside the gene matches: 6. The chain couples TRBV11-3 to TRBJ2-3, with 10 bases fitting TRBD2. The starting material was CD4+ or CD8+ T cells sorted from blood, obtained in a trial of the OX40 agonist ivuxolimab. This sequence originates from an adult with an advanced solid tumor such as melanoma, head and neck, liver or kidney cancer. The CDR3 loop reads CASSLGAAGGPTDTQYF. CDR3 in DNA: TGTGCCAGCAGCTTAGGTGCAGCGGGAGGGCCCACAGATACGCAGTATTTT.